In this sample, the clone carrying this TCR beta chain turned up a few times. Its antigen is undetermined. This sample was taken from a study of response to subunit inactivated influenza vaccine. This CDR3 is 13 amino acids long. Trimming left V 7 bases short and J 5 bases short, with 14 bases between. The V gene's germline CDR1 is SNHLY and CDR2 FYNNEI. Study observations and caveats: With each seasonal influenza vaccination, the authors suggested, few new T cells are recruited.

MiXCR, run by TCRdb on the RT-PCR reads, gives a single entry per CDR3 protein. The data hold 650,000 to 800,000 distinct CDR3 sequences, with approximately 14% observed a single time. The chain carries TRBV2 and TRBJ2-5; TRBD2 is a possible D gene (6 bases). The input for sequencing was PBMCs from blood, taken 14 to 15 days before vaccination. The TCR was taken from a man aged 50-59 years who received an inactivated influenza vaccine. In DNA, the CDR3 is TGTGCCAGCACCAAGACCAGCGGGGAGACCCAGTACTTC. Protein product: CASTKTSGETQYF.